The rows below give T cell receptor beta chains drawn from one sample of a study of blood T cell repertoires in COVID-19. Here immunoSEQ multiplex PCR was the method, and the copy in TCRdb shows in-frame clones only, minus some. The table records about 27,000 clones, approximately 66% of them present only once. The material sequenced was peripheral blood. These receptors all stem from a man between 60 and 75 years old with active or convalescent COVID-19. CDR3s include the opening cysteine and the closing phenylalanine or tryptophan. Fields, in order: D gene, J gene, V gene, clone size, CDR3 protein, CDR3 DNA. D genes are given only for firm matches. Clone size appears in some rows only: once, few, many, or a class for an expanded clone.

>.|TRBJ1-6|TRBV9|few
CASSPLGQNNSPLHF
TGTGCCAGCAGCCCCTTAGGACAGAATAATTCACCCCTCCACTTT
>.|TRBJ2-2|TRBV5-1|.
CASSLIGVVFNTGELFF
TGCGCCAGCAGCTTGATCGGGGTCGTATTTAACACCGGGGAGCTGTTTTTT
>.|TRBJ2-1|TRBV5-1|.
CASSPDSSYNEQFF
TGCGCCAGCAGCCCGGACAGCTCCTACAATGAGCAGTTCTTC
>.|TRBJ1-2|TRBV18|once
CASSTIAGYTF
TGTGCCAGCTCCACTATAGCAGGCTACACCTTC
>.|TRBJ2-7|TRBV2|.
CASSIGGTAEQYF
TGTGCCAGCAGCATCGGCGGGACCGCCGAGCAGTACTTC
>.|TRBJ1-6|TRBV23-1|.
CASSQSTPGKENSPLHF
TGCGCCAGCAGTCAATCGACCCCAGGAAAGGAAAATTCACCCCTCCACTTT
>TRBD2|TRBJ2-3|TRBV10-3|.
CAISKTSGASTDTQYF
TGTGCCATCAGTAAGACTAGCGGGGCTAGCACAGATACGCAGTATTTT
>.|TRBJ1-1|TRBV29-1|.
CSVDRGTEAFF
TGCAGCGTTGATCGGGGCACTGAAGCTTTCTTT
>.|TRBJ1-2|TRBV9|.
CASSVDESLHGYTF
TGTGCCAGCAGCGTAGACGAGAGTCTTCATGGCTACACCTTC
>TRBD1|TRBJ1-2|TRBV19|.
CASSIEKGAGEGYNYGYTF
TGTGCCAGTAGTATAGAAAAGGGGGCAGGAGAAGGATATAACTATGGCTACACCTTC
>.|TRBJ1-6|TRBV9|once
CASSVASSYNSPLHF
TGTGCCAGCAGCGTAGCTAGCTCCTATAATTCACCCCTCCACTTT
>.|TRBJ1-6|TRBV12-5|.
CASGLVVAAVSSYNSPLHF
TGTGCTAGTGGTTTGGTAGTGGCGGCCGTAAGCTCCTATAATTCACCCCTCCACTTT
>TRBD1|TRBJ1-1|TRBV10-3|few
CATLLGGQMNTEAFF
TGTGCCACCTTACTGGGGGGACAGATGAACACTGAAGCTTTCTTT
>TRBD1|TRBJ1-3|TRBV2|.
CASSSGRGGNTIYF
TGTGCCAGCAGCTCCGGCAGGGGGGGAAACACCATATATTTT
>.|TRBJ1-5|TRBV12-5|.
CASGFNRQPQHF
TGTGCTAGTGGTTTTAACAGGCAGCCCCAGCATTTT
>.|TRBJ1-6|TRBV7-2|.
CASSLDGSSYNSPLHF
TGTGCCAGCAGCTTAGATGGGAGCTCCTATAATTCACCCCTCCACTTT
>TRBD1|TRBJ2-5|TRBV14|few
CASSLGGQGLQETQYF
TGTGCCAGCAGCCTGGGGGGACAGGGCCTTCAAGAGACCCAGTACTTC
>.|TRBJ1-5|TRBV19|few
CASSIEAGLSQPQHF
TGTGCCAGTAGTATAGAGGCAGGGCTTTCTCAGCCCCAGCATTTT